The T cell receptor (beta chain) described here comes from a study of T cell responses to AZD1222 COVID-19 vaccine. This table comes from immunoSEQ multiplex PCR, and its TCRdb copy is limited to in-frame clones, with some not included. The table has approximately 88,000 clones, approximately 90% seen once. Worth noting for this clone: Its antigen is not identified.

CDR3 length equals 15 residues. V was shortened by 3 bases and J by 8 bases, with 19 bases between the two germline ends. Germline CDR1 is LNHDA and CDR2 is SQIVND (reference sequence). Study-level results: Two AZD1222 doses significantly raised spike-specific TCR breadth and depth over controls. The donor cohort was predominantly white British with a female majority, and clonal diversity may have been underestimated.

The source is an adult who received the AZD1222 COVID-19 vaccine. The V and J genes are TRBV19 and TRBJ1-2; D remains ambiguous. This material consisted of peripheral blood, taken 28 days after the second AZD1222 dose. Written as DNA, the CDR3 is TGTGCCAGTAGTATGGACTCCATCCCCGGCGGCGGCTACACCTTC. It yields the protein CASSMDSIPGGGYTF.